The clone carrying this TCR beta chain has a count of ten or more. Antigen: not known. TCR alpha and beta CDR3 regions were amplified from RNA using iRepertoire nested multiplex PCR. Input was roughly 85-450 ng of tissue mRNA or PBMC total RNA. From the multiplex PCR reads, TCRdb called clonotypes with MiXCR, one entry per CDR3 protein. The profile shows over 100,000 distinct CDR3 sequences, less than 30% of them singletons. The source of the sample is a study of glioma-infiltrating T cells. Study-wide results and limits: Very few CDR3 sequences were shared between tissue and blood. Non-neoplastic patients had below-expected tissue-blood divergence, while all gliomas exceeded expectation.

Germline V gene data show CDR1 as KGHSH and CDR2 as LQKENI. This CDR3 contains 16 residues. The V and J ends lost 3 bases and 1 base respectively, with 13 bases between them. The J gene is TRBJ2-1, the V gene TRBV18; tentatively, D is TRBD1 or TRBD2 (6 bases each). The sequence was collected from a human donor with low-grade glioma or glioblastoma, undergoing nonglioma brain surgery, or in good health (not recorded which). The sequenced sample was glioma tissue, nonneoplastic brain tissue, or PBMCs (not recorded which). This CDR3 reads CASSPPGANSYNEQFF. The CDR3 DNA follows: TGTGCCAGCTCACCGCCGGGGGCGAATTCCTACAATGAGCAGTTCTTC.